This TCR beta chain was retrieved from a study of T cells after yellow fever vaccination. After removal of 7 bases from V and 3 bases from J, the junction contained 7 bases not matched to a gene. Germline CDR1 is MDHEN and CDR2 is SYDVKM. This CDR3 is 15 amino acids long. One entry per CDR3 protein, called by TCRdb with MiXCR from the 5' RACE reads. Among 350,000 to 550,000 distinct CDR3 sequences listed, roughly a sixth were seen once. This chain connects TRBV28 to TRBJ2-3; TRBD1 matches 10 bases. The TCR was taken from a man between 18 and 29 years old who received the YFV17D yellow fever vaccine. This specimen consisted of PBMCs, obtained before the yellow fever booster vaccination. The CDR3 nucleotides read TGTGCCAGCACCACGGGACAGGGGTTGACAGATACGCAGTATTTT. It yields the protein CASTTGQGLTDTQYF.